This is a list of T cell receptor beta chains from one sample in a study of regulatory T cells in long-lasting Graves disease. Using its own MiXCR run on the multiplex PCR reads, TCRdb lists one record per CDR3 protein. The repertoire holds 250,000 to 300,000 distinct CDR3 sequences, about 18% seen once, with about 14% in the top ten. These same data were also listed under a study on T cells in Graves' hyperthyroidism and ophthalmopathy.

This specimen was peripheral blood mononuclear cells (PBMCs), taken at new diagnosis, from a patient treated with antithyroid drugs. The receptors were sampled from a woman in her twenties or thirties with Graves disease. CDR3s include the opening cysteine and the closing phenylalanine or tryptophan. Each record gives: CDR3 protein, CDR3 DNA, V gene, D gene, J gene, clone size. D genes are given only for firm matches. Size is stated for part of the rows, as once, few or many counts, or as a class when the clone is expanded.

CDR3aa: CASSDPSGGPNEQFF
CDR3nt: TGTGCCAGCAGCGACCCTAGCGGGGGGCCCAATGAGCAGTTCTTC
v_gene: TRBV13
d_gene: TRBD2
j_gene: TRBJ2-1
abundance: few

CDR3aa: CATSDPRGETQYF
CDR3nt: TGTGCCACCAGTGATCCTAGGGGAGAGACCCAGTACTTC
v_gene: TRBV24-1
d_gene: NA
j_gene: TRBJ2-5
abundance: NA

CDR3aa: CASSPTGVEGETQYF
CDR3nt: TGTGCCAGCAGTCCGACAGGGGTTGAGGGCGAGACCCAGTACTTC
v_gene: TRBV27
d_gene: TRBD1
j_gene: TRBJ2-5
abundance: many

CDR3aa: CASSLAQANYGYTF
CDR3nt: TGTGCCAGCAGCTTAGCCCAGGCCAACTATGGCTACACCTTC
v_gene: TRBV7-8
d_gene: NA
j_gene: TRBJ1-2
abundance: many

CDR3aa: CASSPTTGIGYGYTF
CDR3nt: TGTGCCAGCTCACCAACGACAGGGATCGGCTATGGCTACACCTTC
v_gene: TRBV18
d_gene: TRBD1
j_gene: TRBJ1-2
abundance: many

CDR3aa: CASRLGSGAGTEAFF
CDR3nt: TGCGCCAGCAGGCTTGGGTCAGGAGCGGGCACTGAAGCTTTCTTT
v_gene: TRBV5-1
d_gene: NA
j_gene: TRBJ1-1
abundance: many

CDR3aa: CSASQGGRTTDTQYF
CDR3nt: TGCAGTGCTTCCCAGGGGGGCAGAACCACAGATACGCAGTATTTT
v_gene: TRBV20-1
d_gene: NA
j_gene: TRBJ2-3
abundance: NA

CDR3aa: CSARDPYEQYF
CDR3nt: TGCAGTGCTAGGGACCCCTACGAGCAGTACTTC
v_gene: TRBV20-1
d_gene: NA
j_gene: TRBJ2-7
abundance: many

CDR3aa: CASKGAGQSGYGYTF
CDR3nt: TGTGCCAGCAAGGGTGCAGGGCAGTCTGGCTATGGCTACACCTTC
v_gene: TRBV6-2/TRBV6-3
d_gene: NA
j_gene: TRBJ1-2
abundance: many

CDR3aa: CSARGGGNQPQHF
CDR3nt: TGCAGTGCTAGGGGAGGTGGCAATCAGCCCCAGCATTTT
v_gene: TRBV20-1
d_gene: NA
j_gene: TRBJ1-5
abundance: many

CDR3aa: CASSFLATSTDTQYF
CDR3nt: TGTGCCAGCAGCTTTCTAGCGACTAGCACAGATACGCAGTATTTT
v_gene: TRBV7-3
d_gene: NA
j_gene: TRBJ2-3
abundance: many

CDR3aa: CASSLEAGGWETQYF
CDR3nt: TGCGCCAGCAGCTTGGAAGCAGGGGGCTGGGAGACCCAGTACTTC
v_gene: TRBV5-1
d_gene: TRBD1
j_gene: TRBJ2-5
abundance: many

CDR3aa: CASSKLGTMKMNTEAFF
CDR3nt: TGTGCCAGCAGCAAATTAGGGACAATGAAAATGAACACTGAAGCTTTCTTT
v_gene: TRBV11-3
d_gene: NA
j_gene: TRBJ1-1
abundance: many

CDR3aa: CASTGDTDTQYF
CDR3nt: TGTGCCAGTACCGGGGACACAGATACGCAGTATTTT
v_gene: TRBV19
d_gene: NA
j_gene: TRBJ2-3
abundance: NA

CDR3aa: CSARDPPGTSGGRETQYF
CDR3nt: TGCAGTGCTAGAGATCCCCCAGGGACTAGCGGGGGGAGAGAGACCCAGTACTTC
v_gene: TRBV20-1
d_gene: TRBD2
j_gene: TRBJ2-5
abundance: few

CDR3aa: CASSVTGPANTGELFF
CDR3nt: TGTGCCAGCAGCGTAACAGGGCCCGCGAACACCGGGGAGCTGTTTTTT
v_gene: TRBV7-3
d_gene: NA
j_gene: TRBJ2-2
abundance: few

CDR3aa: CASSQPGQRGTEAFF
CDR3nt: TGCGCCAGCAGCCAACCGGGACAGAGGGGGACTGAAGCTTTCTTT
v_gene: TRBV4-1
d_gene: TRBD1
j_gene: TRBJ1-1
abundance: many

CDR3aa: CASSHSSQPQHF
CDR3nt: TGTGCCAGCTCACACAGCAGTCAGCCCCAGCATTTT
v_gene: TRBV18
d_gene: NA
j_gene: TRBJ1-5
abundance: many

CDR3aa: CASRAASGGLADQETQYF
CDR3nt: TGTGCCAGCAGAGCCGCTAGCGGGGGGCTAGCGGACCAAGAGACCCAGTACTTC
v_gene: TRBV2
d_gene: TRBD2
j_gene: TRBJ2-5
abundance: NA

CDR3aa: CASSPGGGLALSEQYF
CDR3nt: TGTGCCAGCAGCCCCGGGGGTGGACTAGCGCTGAGCGAGCAGTACTTC
v_gene: TRBV5-4
d_gene: TRBD2
j_gene: TRBJ2-7
abundance: few

CDR3aa: CASSSPGQGGTGELFF
CDR3nt: TGTGCCAGCAGTAGCCCGGGACAGGGGGGCACCGGGGAGCTGTTTTTT
v_gene: TRBV6-4
d_gene: TRBD1
j_gene: TRBJ2-2
abundance: many

CDR3aa: CASSEPISLAWYGDTQYF
CDR3nt: TGCGCCAGCAGTGAGCCAATTTCACTAGCGTGGTATGGAGATACGCAGTATTTT
v_gene: TRBV10-1
d_gene: TRBD2
j_gene: TRBJ2-3
abundance: many

CDR3aa: CASSTLTSGVPQYF
CDR3nt: TGTGCCAGTAGTACCCTGACTAGCGGGGTCCCGCAGTACTTC
v_gene: TRBV19
d_gene: TRBD2
j_gene: TRBJ2-7
abundance: few

CDR3aa: CASSPPGRQETQYF
CDR3nt: TGTGCCAGCTCACCACCGGGGCGCCAAGAGACCCAGTACTTC
v_gene: TRBV18
d_gene: NA
j_gene: TRBJ2-5
abundance: many

CDR3aa: CASSLDRGREAFF
CDR3nt: TGTGCCAGCAGCTTAGACAGGGGGCGTGAAGCTTTCTTT
v_gene: TRBV7-8
d_gene: TRBD1
j_gene: TRBJ1-1
abundance: many

CDR3aa: CASRAGGGANVLTF
CDR3nt: TGTGCCAGCAGAGCAGGGGGTGGGGCCAACGTCCTGACTTTC
v_gene: TRBV2
d_gene: TRBD1
j_gene: TRBJ2-6
abundance: many

CDR3aa: CASSASTSVVQFF
CDR3nt: TGCGCCAGCAGCGCCTCTACTAGTGTCGTGCAGTTCTTC
v_gene: TRBV4-1
d_gene: NA
j_gene: TRBJ2-1
abundance: many

CDR3aa: CASTLRASGIGSYNEQFF
CDR3nt: TGTGCCAGCACCCTCCGGGCCTCCGGGATAGGCTCCTACAATGAGCAGTTCTTC
v_gene: TRBV27
d_gene: NA
j_gene: TRBJ2-1
abundance: many

CDR3aa: CASSFQAAEETQYF
CDR3nt: TGTGCCAGCAGTTTTCAGGCGGCAGAAGAGACCCAGTACTTC
v_gene: TRBV12-3/TRBV12-4
d_gene: NA
j_gene: TRBJ2-5
abundance: many

CDR3aa: CSASRTDTYEQYF
CDR3nt: TGCAGTGCTAGTCGAACAGACACCTACGAGCAGTACTTC
v_gene: TRBV20-1
d_gene: NA
j_gene: TRBJ2-7
abundance: many

CDR3aa: CASSFRRTGGIETQYF
CDR3nt: TGTGCCAGCAGCTTTAGAAGGACAGGGGGAATAGAGACCCAGTACTTC
v_gene: TRBV7-9
d_gene: TRBD1
j_gene: TRBJ2-5
abundance: few

CDR3aa: CSAMGGIANTEAFF
CDR3nt: TGCAGTGCTATGGGGGGAATCGCGAACACTGAAGCTTTCTTT
v_gene: TRBV20-1
d_gene: NA
j_gene: TRBJ1-1
abundance: many

CDR3aa: CASRSAGTGSSPLHF
CDR3nt: TGTGCCAGCAGATCCGCCGGGACAGGGTCTTCACCCCTCCACTTT
v_gene: TRBV11-2
d_gene: TRBD1
j_gene: TRBJ1-6
abundance: NA

CDR3aa: CSAGRTGHLNEKLFF
CDR3nt: TGCAGTGCTGGACGGACAGGGCATTTAAATGAAAAACTGTTTTTT
v_gene: TRBV20-1
d_gene: TRBD1
j_gene: TRBJ1-4
abundance: NA

CDR3aa: CASKPRGGADTQYF
CDR3nt: TGTGCCAGCAAACCCCGCGGGGGGGCAGATACGCAGTATTTT
v_gene: TRBV2
d_gene: TRBD2
j_gene: TRBJ2-3
abundance: many

CDR3aa: CAISSPGTGNTDTQYF
CDR3nt: TGTGCCATCAGTTCGCCCGGGACAGGTAACACAGATACGCAGTATTTT
v_gene: TRBV10-3
d_gene: TRBD1
j_gene: TRBJ2-3
abundance: many

CDR3aa: CASSPLLGAGYTF
CDR3nt: TGTGCCAGCTCACCGCTACTGGGGGCTGGCTACACCTTC
v_gene: TRBV18
d_gene: NA
j_gene: TRBJ1-2
abundance: many

CDR3aa: CASSLAGVGDTQYF
CDR3nt: TGTGCCAGCAGTTTAGCAGGGGTTGGAGATACGCAGTATTTT
v_gene: TRBV12-3/TRBV12-4
d_gene: NA
j_gene: TRBJ2-3
abundance: many

CDR3aa: CASSFAGGPYNEQFF
CDR3nt: TGTGCCAGTAGTTTCGCGGGGGGCCCCTACAATGAGCAGTTCTTC
v_gene: TRBV19
d_gene: TRBD2
j_gene: TRBJ2-1
abundance: NA

CDR3aa: CASTAPGYSGANVLTF
CDR3nt: TGTGCCAGTACCGCACCGGGGTACTCTGGGGCCAACGTCCTGACTTTC
v_gene: TRBV19
d_gene: NA
j_gene: TRBJ2-6
abundance: NA

CDR3aa: CASSQDGGSYYEQYF
CDR3nt: TGTGCCAGCAGCCAAGATGGGGGTAGCTACTACGAGCAGTACTTC
v_gene: TRBV14
d_gene: NA
j_gene: TRBJ2-7
abundance: many

CDR3aa: CASRAGTGFFEQYF
CDR3nt: TGTGCCAGCAGAGCCGGGACAGGTTTTTTCGAGCAGTACTTC
v_gene: TRBV12-3/TRBV12-4
d_gene: TRBD1
j_gene: TRBJ2-7
abundance: many

CDR3aa: CSVVGGRYEQYF
CDR3nt: TGCAGCGTTGTAGGGGGGAGGTACGAGCAGTACTTC
v_gene: TRBV29-1
d_gene: NA
j_gene: TRBJ2-7
abundance: many

CDR3aa: CASNADRPYYTF
CDR3nt: TGCGCCAGCAACGCGGACAGGCCATACTACACCTTC
v_gene: TRBV5-1
d_gene: TRBD1
j_gene: TRBJ1-2
abundance: NA

CDR3aa: CAISEPSVPRGYGYTF
CDR3nt: TGTGCCATCAGTGAGCCGTCGGTCCCCAGGGGCTATGGCTACACCTTC
v_gene: TRBV10-3
d_gene: NA
j_gene: TRBJ1-2
abundance: many

CDR3aa: CSAGTRRADTQYF
CDR3nt: TGCAGTGCTGGGACACGCCGCGCAGATACGCAGTATTTT
v_gene: TRBV20-1
d_gene: NA
j_gene: TRBJ2-3
abundance: many

CDR3aa: CASRLAGGHNEQFF
CDR3nt: TGTGCCAGCAGGCTAGCGGGGGGGCACAATGAGCAGTTCTTC
v_gene: TRBV3-1
d_gene: TRBD2
j_gene: TRBJ2-1
abundance: many

CDR3aa: CASSGYRAVNTEAFF
CDR3nt: TGTGCCAGCAGTGGGTACAGGGCGGTCAACACTGAAGCTTTCTTT
v_gene: TRBV6-1
d_gene: NA
j_gene: TRBJ1-1
abundance: many

CDR3aa: CASTYDDGQAQFF
CDR3nt: TGTGCCAGCACCTACGATGATGGACAGGCACAGTTCTTC
v_gene: TRBV6-1
d_gene: TRBD1
j_gene: TRBJ2-1
abundance: many

CDR3aa: CASQLSQGPYEQYF
CDR3nt: TGTGCCAGCCAGCTTAGTCAGGGACCCTACGAGCAGTACTTC
v_gene: TRBV11-1
d_gene: NA
j_gene: TRBJ2-7
abundance: many